This is a list of T cell receptor beta chains from one sample in a study of cytomegalovirus exposure and HLA in healthy donors. Profiled with immunoSEQ multiplex PCR; TCRdb holds only in-frame clones, not every one. The data show under 150,000 clones, approximately 80% seen once. The sequenced material came from PBMCs. Source of these receptors: a middle-aged woman in good health and CMV-seropositive. CDR3s include the opening cysteine and the closing phenylalanine or tryptophan. Fields, in order: D gene, V gene, J gene, clone size, CDR3 DNA, CDR3 protein. The D gene is left open where the match is weak. Part of the rows lack a size; the others show once, few, many or a class for expanded clones.

>.|TRBV6-5|TRBJ1-1|.
TGTGCCAGCAGATATACAGGGATGAACACTGAAGCTTTCTTT
CASRYTGMNTEAFF
>.|TRBV29-1|TRBJ1-3|.
TGCAGCGTTACGCAGAACCTCTCTGGAAACACCATATATTTT
CSVTQNLSGNTIYF
>TRBD2|TRBV5-1|TRBJ2-2|once
TGCGCCAGCAGCTTGCTGTTAGCGGGAGGGACCACCGGGGAGCTGTTTTTT
CASSLLLAGGTTGELFF
>.|TRBV15|TRBJ2-1|few
TGTGCCACCAGCAGAGATCCGGTGGGAGGTTATAATGAGCAGTTCTTC
CATSRDPVGGYNEQFF
>TRBD2|TRBV27|TRBJ2-5|once
TGTGCCAGCAGTTCTCGGACTAGCGGGAGAGAGACCCAGTACTTC
CASSSRTSGRETQYF
>TRBD2|TRBV5-1|TRBJ2-7|.
TGCGCCAGCAGCTTGGCCGACTTGGCGGGAGGGTACGAGCAGTACTTC
CASSLADLAGGYEQYF
>.|TRBV30|TRBJ2-5|few
TGTGCCTGGAGTACTGCCGGGTGGAACCAGTACTTC
CAWSTAGWNQYF
>TRBD2|TRBV5-1|TRBJ2-3|.
TGCGCCAGCAGCTCTCTAGCGGGAGGGCTCGGCACAGATACGCAGTATTTT
CASSSLAGGLGTDTQYF
>.|TRBV28|TRBJ1-3|.
TGTGCCAGCAGTACGCGAAACTCTGGAAACACCATATATTTT
CASSTRNSGNTIYF
>.|TRBV5-4|TRBJ2-1|once
TGTGCCAGCAGTTTTAACAATGAGCAGTTCTTC
CASSFNNEQFF
>.|TRBV19|TRBJ2-7|.
TGTGCCAGTAGTATTAATTTATCACCCCCAGAGTACTTC
CASSINLSPPEYF
>TRBD1|TRBV5-1|TRBJ2-7|.
TGCGCCAGCAGCATCTCCGGGACAGGGAACGAGCAGTACTTC
CASSISGTGNEQYF
>.|TRBV5-1|TRBJ2-1|.
TGCGCCAGCAGCCCCCTAAGCTCCTACAATGAGCAGTTCTTC
CASSPLSSYNEQFF
>.|TRBV5-1|TRBJ2-6|.
TGCGCCAGCAGCTTGTTCACGGGTTTCTCTGGGGCCAACGTCCTGACTTTC
CASSLFTGFSGANVLTF
>.|TRBV7-9|TRBJ1-1|few
TGTGCCAGCAGCCCCCACAGGGAGGGCACTGAAGCTTTCTTT
CASSPHREGTEAFF
>TRBD2|TRBV7-2|TRBJ2-7|.
TGTGCCAGCAGCTGGTTAGCGGGAGGGCCGGCCGAGCAGTACTTC
CASSWLAGGPAEQYF
>TRBD1|TRBV30|TRBJ2-5|.
TGTGCCTGTCTGAGACAGGGGGAAGAGACCCAGTACTTC
CACLRQGEETQYF
>TRBD1|TRBV15|TRBJ1-3|.
TGTGCCACCAGCAGGGAGAGAACAGGGGGCCCTAGGGGAAACACCATATATTTT
CATSRERTGGPRGNTIYF
>TRBD1|TRBV6-1|TRBJ2-3|.
TGTGCCAGCAGTGAAGTAGCAGGGGGTTTCACAGATACGCAGTATTTT
CASSEVAGGFTDTQYF
>.|TRBV30|TRBJ2-3|few
TGTGCCTGGAGTGTGGGACTCAACACAGATACGCAGTATTTT
CAWSVGLNTDTQYF
>TRBD1|TRBV14|TRBJ2-2|.
TGTGCCACCAACAGGGGATTAAACACCGGGGAGCTGTTTTTT
CATNRGLNTGELFF
>TRBD2|TRBV18|TRBJ2-7|once
TGTGCCAGCTCGCAAAATGATGTGACTAGCGGGACCACCTACGAGCAGTACTTC
CASSQNDVTSGTTYEQYF
>.|TRBV7-9|TRBJ2-5|once
TGTGCCAGCAGCCTTCCGATGACACAAGAGACCCAGTACTTC
CASSLPMTQETQYF
>TRBD1|TRBV7-9|TRBJ1-1|.
TGTTCCAGCAGCTTAGGACAGGGGTCTATCACTGAAGCTTTCTTT
CSSSLGQGSITEAFF
>TRBD2|TRBV19|TRBJ2-7|.
TGTGCCAGTAGTGCTTTTAGCGGGAGGGCCCACGAGCAGTACTTC
CASSAFSGRAHEQYF
>TRBD2|TRBV27|TRBJ2-7|.
TGTGCCAGCAGTTTATTCGGGAGGGCCGATGAGCAGTACTTC
CASSLFGRADEQYF
>TRBD2|TRBV13|TRBJ2-1|.
TGTGCCAGCAGCTTAGGCGGCGGGGGGCTCGGAGATGAGCAGTTCTTC
CASSLGGGGLGDEQFF
>.|TRBV2|TRBJ1-5|.
TGTGCCAGCCAGACGGGGAGCCATGACCGGTGGGATCAGCCCCAGCATTTT
CASQTGSHDRWDQPQHF
>TRBD2|TRBV4-2|TRBJ2-3|.
TGTGCCAGCACCCTACAGGCTAGCGGGGCCACAGATACGCAGTATTTT
CASTLQASGATDTQYF
>.|TRBV27|TRBJ1-2|.
TGTGCCAGCTTTGGGGGGGCCGCTTATGGCTACACCTTC
CASFGGAAYGYTF
>TRBD2|TRBV7-6|TRBJ2-5|few
TGTGCCAGCAGCTTAACGGCGGGCTACCTAGCGGGTCTTTTCCAAGAGACCCAGTACTTC
CASSLTAGYLAGLFQETQYF
>TRBD2|TRBV10-3|TRBJ2-2|.
TGTGCCATCAGTGCGGGACTAGCGAACACCGGGGAGCTGTTTTTT
CAISAGLANTGELFF
>TRBD2|TRBV18|TRBJ2-2|.
TGTGCCAGCTCATCGGGACTAGCGGGAGGAAACGGGGAGCTGTTTTTT
CASSSGLAGGNGELFF
>.|TRBV15|TRBJ1-2|.
TGTGCCACCAGCAGGGGGGGTGGCAACTATGGCTACACCTTC
CATSRGGGNYGYTF
>.|TRBV27|TRBJ2-7|.
TGTGCCAGCAGTTTTTCAGGGGCGGGTGAGCAGTACTTC
CASSFSGAGEQYF
>TRBD1|TRBV5-1|TRBJ2-1|.
TGCGCCAGCAGCTCACAGGGGGCGTATTACAATGAGCAGTTCTTC
CASSSQGAYYNEQFF
>TRBD1|TRBV19|TRBJ1-2|.
TGTGCCAGTAGTCCCGGGACAGGGCAGAGGGGCTACACCTTC
CASSPGTGQRGYTF
>.|TRBV30|TRBJ1-5|.
TGTGCCTGGAGCGCCGGGACGGGAGATCGGCCCCAGCATTTT
CAWSAGTGDRPQHF
>.|TRBV19|TRBJ2-3|few
TGTGCCAGTAGTATCGGCCCTGCAGGTACGCAGTATTTT
CASSIGPAGTQYF
>.|TRBV5-4|TRBJ2-5|.
TGTGCCAGCAGCTTTGGAGGGCTCCAAGAGACCCAGTACTTC
CASSFGGLQETQYF
>TRBD2|TRBV6-1|TRBJ2-7|.
TGTGCCAGCAGACCCGCCGGACTAGCGTACTACGAGCAGTACTTC
CASRPAGLAYYEQYF
>.|TRBV6-1|TRBJ2-7|.
TGTGCCAGCAGTGAAGCGAACAGCTACGAGCAGTACTTC
CASSEANSYEQYF
>.|TRBV5-1|TRBJ2-7|.
TGCGCCAGCAGCTCAACTGGTAACGAGCAGTACTTC
CASSSTGNEQYF
>.|TRBV10-3|TRBJ2-5|.
TGTGCCATCAGTGAGCATACGGCTAGAAAAGGAGGAGAGACCCAGTACTTC
CAISEHTARKGGETQYF
>.|TRBV11-3|TRBJ2-7|.
TGTGCCAGCAGCTCCGCTAGCTCCTACGAGCAGTACTTC
CASSSASSYEQYF
>.|TRBV18|TRBJ1-1|.
TGTGCCAGCTCCCAGGGGTCTCTGTTAGAAGCTTTCTTT
CASSQGSLLEAFF